This T cell receptor beta chain was found in a study of beta chain features in type 1 diabetes (dated by TCRdb to between 2017 and 2018). In the study overall: No differences in mean age, gender distribution, total cell number or subset yield were found between patients and healthy donors. Across all samples, some 110,000,000 sorted cells were examined, and cell number per subset correlated strongly with RNA yield. In the study, TCRB repertoires of sorted circulating CD4+ T cell subsets from recently diagnosed type 1 diabetes patients were compared with those of matched healthy donors. Regulatory and stem cell-like memory subsets were obtained from only 8 patients and roughly 8 healthy donors, while naive and central memory subsets were obtained from all 30 or so donors. Broader findings and caveats from the paper: At VDJ recombination sites, patients with type 1 diabetes made fewer insertions and deleted more nucleotides, a pattern implying thymic rearrangement abnormalities. Type 1 diabetes patients showed a moderate but significant shortening of TCRB CDR3 length in all four CD4+ subsets. Sequencing cDNA rather than genomic DNA could over-represent highly expressing activated cells, although activation and CD3 levels did not differ between groups. Only small numbers of individuals were included in the HLA sub-analyses, which left unresolved whether HLA type had any influence on TCRB rearrangement. Naive, central memory and regulatory TCRB repertoires appeared to be more similar among patients than among healthy donors. Shorter templates might have been favored by PCR, but patient and control samples were amplified and corrected together, so both groups would have been affected equally by any skew.

From each donor, a single peripheral blood sample of about 110 mL on average was drawn into heparinised tubes. Using a panel that included CD45RO, CCR7, CD25, CD127, CD95 and CD27, naive, central memory, regulatory and stem cell-like memory CD4+ T cells were sorted on a BD FACSAria II. A purity above 95% was achieved for all sorted populations. PBMCs were isolated right away by Lymphoprep density gradient centrifugation and were stained directly, without culture. So that batch effects would be minimized, each experiment stained and sorted samples in pairs, pairing one healthy donor with one patient. The entire isolated RNA was reverse transcribed using the High Capacity cDNA Reverse Transcription Kit, and thus expressed TCRB transcripts were sequenced. Deep immunoSEQ sequencing was performed on naive, central memory and regulatory T cell samples, with an average of roughly 3.5 million total reads per sample. After sorted cells were lysed in RLT buffer, RNA was extracted with DNase-treated RNeasy Micro or Mini kits, with the choice depending on cell number. To prevent cross-contamination, each cell subset was processed individually, whereas patient and healthy donor samples were processed jointly. The immunoSEQ multiplex PCR was used to amplify TCRB sequences from cDNA, generating 87-bp fragments that spanned the CDR3 region. Amplicons were sequenced on the Illumina HiSeq platform. The authors processed their data as follows. PCR bias was corrected computationally using synthetic template baselines, and reads within Hamming distance 2 were collapsed, with unmergeable singletons discarded. Reads were aligned against IMGT to assign V, D and J genes, CDR3 length and insertions or deletions at six rearrangement sites. Clonotype counts were normalized to sorted cell number within each subset before computing true diversity and Gini coefficients with the tcR R package. The overlap coefficient, calculated on TCRB nucleotide sequences, was used to quantify repertoire sharing. Drawn from immuneACCESS, this table holds only the in-frame rearrangements with V and J called that TCRdb kept. Clones are partly lost; checked studies trace under half to an unresolved V gene and leave the rest unexplained. The V and J calls and clone size were taken over from that table, and D and trimming were inferred from the DNA. Within this sample are approximately 170,000 clones, with approximately 8.4% of them counted one time only. Jointly, the top ten make up 0.5% of the sample.

This clone was seen more than once but under ten times. Its binding antigen is unknown. Base qualities are missing; no much larger clone stands one base away. This sequence originates from a man between 18 and 29 years old with type 1 diabetes. The sequencing sample was made of central memory CD4+ T cells from blood.

The nucleotides are TGTGCCAGCAGCTTAATCTTGGTACTAGCGGGGTCGTACCAAGAGACCCAGTACTTC. Translated, this is CASSLILVLAGSYQETQYF. Recombination linked TRBV7-9 to TRBJ2-5, with 10 bases matching TRBD2. The CDR3 covers 19 residues, taking in both the cysteine and the phenylalanine. Here the CDR3 DNA is all that survives: 57 bases in frame from base 1. According to the germline V gene (reference sequence), CDR1 reads SEHNR and CDR2 reads FQNEAQ. Relative to germline, V is missing 2 bases and J is missing 0 bases, with 12 bases of the junction outside any gene match.